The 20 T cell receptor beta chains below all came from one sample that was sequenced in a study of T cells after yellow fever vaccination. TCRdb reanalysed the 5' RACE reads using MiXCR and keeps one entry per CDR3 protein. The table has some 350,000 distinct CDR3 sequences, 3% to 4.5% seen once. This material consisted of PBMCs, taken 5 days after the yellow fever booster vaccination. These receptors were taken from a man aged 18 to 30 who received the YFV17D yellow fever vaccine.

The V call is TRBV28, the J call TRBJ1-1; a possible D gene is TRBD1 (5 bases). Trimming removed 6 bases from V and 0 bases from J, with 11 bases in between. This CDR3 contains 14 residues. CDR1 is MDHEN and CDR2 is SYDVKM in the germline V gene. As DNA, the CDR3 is TGTGCCAGCAGGACAGACCTAATGAACACTGAAGCTTTCTTT. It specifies CASRTDLMNTEAFF.

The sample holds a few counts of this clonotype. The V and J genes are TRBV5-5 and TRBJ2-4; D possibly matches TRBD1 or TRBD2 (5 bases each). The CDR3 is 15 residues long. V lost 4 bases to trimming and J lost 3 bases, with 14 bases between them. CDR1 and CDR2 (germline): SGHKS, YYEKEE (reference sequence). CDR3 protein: CASSRDLTVKNIQYF. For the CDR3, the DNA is TGTGCCAGCAGCCGGGACCTTACAGTCAAAAACATTCAGTACTTC.

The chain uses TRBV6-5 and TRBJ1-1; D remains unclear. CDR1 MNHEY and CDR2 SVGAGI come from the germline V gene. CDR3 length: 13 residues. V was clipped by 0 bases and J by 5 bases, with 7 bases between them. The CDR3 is CASSYSPGTEAFF. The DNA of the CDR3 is TGTGCCAGCAGTTACTCGCCGGGGACTGAAGCTTTCTTT.

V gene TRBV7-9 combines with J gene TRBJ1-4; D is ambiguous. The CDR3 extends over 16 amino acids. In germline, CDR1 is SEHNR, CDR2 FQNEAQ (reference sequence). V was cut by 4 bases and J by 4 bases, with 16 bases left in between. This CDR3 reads CASSSQSTARNEKLFF. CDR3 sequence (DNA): TGTGCCAGCAGCTCCCAGTCCACGGCTCGTAATGAAAAACTGTTTTTT. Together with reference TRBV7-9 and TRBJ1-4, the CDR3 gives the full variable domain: DTGVSQNPRHKITKRGQNVTFRCDPISEHNRLYWYRQTLGQGPEFLTYFQNEAQLEKSRLLSDRFSAERPKGSFSTLEIQRTEQGDSAMYLCASSSQSTARNEKLFFGSGTQLSVL.

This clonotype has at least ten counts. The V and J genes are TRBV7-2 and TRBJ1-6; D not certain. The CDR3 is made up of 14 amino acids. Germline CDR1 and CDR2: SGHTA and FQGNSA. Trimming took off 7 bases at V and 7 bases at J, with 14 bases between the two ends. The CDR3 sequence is CASISLVRNSPLHF. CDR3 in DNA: TGTGCCAGCATATCCCTCGTTAGGAATTCACCCCTCCACTTT.

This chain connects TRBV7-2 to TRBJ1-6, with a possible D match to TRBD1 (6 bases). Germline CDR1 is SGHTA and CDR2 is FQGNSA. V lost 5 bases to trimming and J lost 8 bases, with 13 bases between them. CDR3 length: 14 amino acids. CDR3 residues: CASSLDRGYSPLHF. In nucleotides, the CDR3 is TGTGCCAGCAGCCTGGACAGAGGATATTCACCCCTCCACTTT.

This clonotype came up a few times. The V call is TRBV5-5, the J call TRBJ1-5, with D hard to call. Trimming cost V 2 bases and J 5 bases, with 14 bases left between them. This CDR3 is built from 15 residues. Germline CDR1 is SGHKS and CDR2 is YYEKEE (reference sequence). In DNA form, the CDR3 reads TGTGCCAGCAGCTTAACACCCGTTGTCGATCAGCCCCAGCATTTT. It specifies CASSLTPVVDQPQHF.

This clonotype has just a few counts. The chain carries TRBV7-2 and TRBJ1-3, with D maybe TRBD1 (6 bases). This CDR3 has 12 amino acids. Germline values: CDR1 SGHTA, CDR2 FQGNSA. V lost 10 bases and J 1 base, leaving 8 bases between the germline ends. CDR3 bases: TGTGCCACAGGGGTTTCTGGAAACACCATATATTTT. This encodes CATGVSGNTIYF.

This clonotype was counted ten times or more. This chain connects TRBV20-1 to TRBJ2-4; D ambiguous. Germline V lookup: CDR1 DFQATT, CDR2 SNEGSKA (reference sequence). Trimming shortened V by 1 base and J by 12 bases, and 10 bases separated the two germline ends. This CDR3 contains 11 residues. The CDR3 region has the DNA TGCAGTGCTAGAGGAGCCGGGCGTCAGTACTTC. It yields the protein CSARGAGRQYF.

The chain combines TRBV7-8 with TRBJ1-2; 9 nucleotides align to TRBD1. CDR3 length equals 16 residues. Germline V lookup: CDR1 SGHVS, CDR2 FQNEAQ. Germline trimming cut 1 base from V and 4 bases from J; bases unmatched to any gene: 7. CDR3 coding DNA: TGTGCCAGCAGCTTAGAGGGACAGGGCGCCATCTATGGCTACACCTTC. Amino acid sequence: CASSLEGQGAIYGYTF.

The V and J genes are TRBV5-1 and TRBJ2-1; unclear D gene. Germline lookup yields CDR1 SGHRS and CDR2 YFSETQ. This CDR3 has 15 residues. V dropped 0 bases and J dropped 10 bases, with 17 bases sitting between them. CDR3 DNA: TGCGCCAGCAGCTTGGGTTTGCCGCCGGTCGGGGAGCAGTTCTTC. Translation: CASSLGLPPVGEQFF. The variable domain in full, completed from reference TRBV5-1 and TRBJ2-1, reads KAGVTQTPRYLIKTRGQQVTLSCSPISGHRSVSWYQQTPGQGLQFLFEYFSETQRNKGNFPGRFSGRQFSNSRSEMNVSTLELGDSALYLCASSLGLPPVGEQFFGPGTRLTVL.

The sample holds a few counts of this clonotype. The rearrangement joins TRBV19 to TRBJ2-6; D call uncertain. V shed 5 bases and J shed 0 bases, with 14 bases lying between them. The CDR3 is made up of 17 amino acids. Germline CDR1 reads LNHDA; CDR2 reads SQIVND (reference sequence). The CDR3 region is CASSWARPSSGANVLTF. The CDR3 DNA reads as TGTGCCAGTAGTTGGGCCAGGCCGAGCTCTGGGGCCAACGTCCTGACTTTC.

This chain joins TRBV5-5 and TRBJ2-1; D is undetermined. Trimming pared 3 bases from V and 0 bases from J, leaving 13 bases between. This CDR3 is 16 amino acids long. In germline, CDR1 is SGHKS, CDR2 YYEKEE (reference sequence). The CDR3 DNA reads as TGTGCCAGCAGCTCGATTCTCGGAAACTCCTACAATGAGCAGTTCTTC. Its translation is CASSSILGNSYNEQFF.

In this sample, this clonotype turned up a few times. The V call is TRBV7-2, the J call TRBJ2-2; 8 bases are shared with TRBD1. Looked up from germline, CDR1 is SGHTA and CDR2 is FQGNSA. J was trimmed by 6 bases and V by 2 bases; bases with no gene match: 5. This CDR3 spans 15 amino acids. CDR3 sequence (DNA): TGTGCCAGCAGCTTAACAGGGGGTAAAGCCGGGGAGCTGTTTTTT. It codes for CASSLTGGKAGELFF.

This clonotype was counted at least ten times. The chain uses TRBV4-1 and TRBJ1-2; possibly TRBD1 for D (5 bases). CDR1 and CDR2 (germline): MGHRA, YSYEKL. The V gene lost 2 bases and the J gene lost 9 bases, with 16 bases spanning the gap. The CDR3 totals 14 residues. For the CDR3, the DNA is TGCGCCAGCAGCCAATTCAGGGTCCCGGGAAGCTACACCTTC. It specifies CASSQFRVPGSYTF.

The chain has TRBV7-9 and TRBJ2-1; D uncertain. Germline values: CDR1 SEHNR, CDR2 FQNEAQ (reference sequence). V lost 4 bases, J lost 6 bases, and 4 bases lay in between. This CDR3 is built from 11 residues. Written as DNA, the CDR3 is TGTGCCAGCAGCTCTGGCAATGAGCAGTTCTTC. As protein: CASSSGNEQFF.

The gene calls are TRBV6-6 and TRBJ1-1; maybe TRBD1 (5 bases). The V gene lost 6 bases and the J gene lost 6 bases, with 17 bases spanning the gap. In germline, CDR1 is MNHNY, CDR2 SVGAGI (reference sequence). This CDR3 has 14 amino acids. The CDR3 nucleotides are TGTGCCAGCAGGTCCAAGGGGAGGGTTCCTGAAGCTTTCTTT. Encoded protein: CASRSKGRVPEAFF.

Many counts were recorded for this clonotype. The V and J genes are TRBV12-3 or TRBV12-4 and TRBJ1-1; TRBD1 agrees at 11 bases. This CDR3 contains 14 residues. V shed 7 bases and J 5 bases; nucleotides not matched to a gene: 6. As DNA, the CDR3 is TGTGCCAGCACCTCCCGGGACAGGGGGACTGAAGCTTTCTTT. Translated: CASTSRDRGTEAFF.

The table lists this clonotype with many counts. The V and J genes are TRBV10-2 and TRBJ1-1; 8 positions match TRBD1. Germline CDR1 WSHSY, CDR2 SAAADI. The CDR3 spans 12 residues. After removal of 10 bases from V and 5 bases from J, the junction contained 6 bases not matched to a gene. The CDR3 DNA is TGCGCCACCTCAGGGGGCTGGACTGAAGCTTTCTTT. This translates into CATSGGWTEAFF.

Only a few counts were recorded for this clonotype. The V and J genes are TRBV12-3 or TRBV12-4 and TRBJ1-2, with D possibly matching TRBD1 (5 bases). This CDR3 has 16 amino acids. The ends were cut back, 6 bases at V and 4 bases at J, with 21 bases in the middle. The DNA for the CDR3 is TGTGCCAGCAGCTCAACCTCAGGGAGTATCGTCTATGGCTACACCTTC. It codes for CASSSTSGSIVYGYTF.